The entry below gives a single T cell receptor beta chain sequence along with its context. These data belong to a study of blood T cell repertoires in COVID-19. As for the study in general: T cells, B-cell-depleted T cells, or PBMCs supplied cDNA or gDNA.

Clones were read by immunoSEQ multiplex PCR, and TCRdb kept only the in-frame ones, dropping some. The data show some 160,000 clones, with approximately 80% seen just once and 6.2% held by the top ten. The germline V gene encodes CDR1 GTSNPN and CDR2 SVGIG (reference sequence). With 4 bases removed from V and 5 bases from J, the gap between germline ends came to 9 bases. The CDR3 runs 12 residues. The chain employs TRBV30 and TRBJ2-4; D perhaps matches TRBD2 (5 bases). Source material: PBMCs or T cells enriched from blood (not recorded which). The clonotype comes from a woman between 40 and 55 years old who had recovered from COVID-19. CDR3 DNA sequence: TGTGCCTGGACAGTGGGAGAAAACATTCAGTACTTC. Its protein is CAWTVGENIQYF.